Below are 3 T cell receptor beta chains sequenced from a single sample in a study of T cell responses to AZD1222 COVID-19 vaccine. Sequenced by immunoSEQ multiplex PCR; TCRdb stores in-frame clones only, minus some. Of around 110,000 clones listed, almost 95% are singletons. The sample here was peripheral blood, taken 28 days after the second AZD1222 dose. Every receptor here comes from an adult who received the AZD1222 COVID-19 vaccine.

The chain has TRBV6-5 and TRBJ1-2; possible D gene TRBD1, 6 bases. The V and J ends lost 0 bases and 2 bases respectively, with 10 bases between them. The CDR3 is 15 amino acids. Germline loops: CDR1 MNHEY, CDR2 SVGAGI. CDR3 in DNA: TGTGCCAGCAGTTACTCGTCAGGGGCCAACTATGGCTACACCTTC. Protein product: CASSYSSGANYGYTF.

This clone appeared once. V gene TRBV4-1 combines with J gene TRBJ2-5; 7 bases are a match to TRBD2. The CDR3 sequence is 15 residues long. Germline V CDR1 and CDR2: MGHRA, YSYEKL. V was clipped by 1 base and J by 2 bases; unmatched bases: 4. CDR3 bases: TGCGCCAGCAGCCAAGGGCTAGCGGCACAAGAGACCCAGTACTTC. This sequence encodes CASSQGLAAQETQYF.

This rearrangement joins TRBV7-3 to TRBJ1-6; D possibly corresponds to TRBD1 (6 bases). Trimming stripped 5 bases from V and 11 bases from J, with 13 bases between. From germline, CDR1 is SGHTA and CDR2 FQGTGA. There are 13 residues in the CDR3. The CDR3 nucleotides read TGTGCCAGCAGCCCCACCGGACAGCCACCCCTCCACTTT. Translated, it gives CASSPTGQPPLHF.